Each of the 18 T cell receptor beta chains below was sequenced from the same sample in a study of blood T cell repertoires in COVID-19. Assay: immunoSEQ multiplex PCR; the TCRdb copy retains only in-frame clones and omits some. The data hold a few hundred thousand clones, with about 86% observed a single time. The material sequenced was PBMCs or T cells enriched from blood (not recorded which). The receptors were sampled from a middle-aged woman with acute COVID-19.

CDR3 residues: CAISVQVGGTEAFF. CDR3 in DNA: TGTGCCATCAGTGTCCAGGTCGGTGGCACTGAAGCTTTCTTT. V usage is TRBV10-3 and J usage is TRBJ1-1; no clear D gene. Trimming stripped 4 bases from V and 4 bases from J, with 13 bases between. The germline gives CDR1 ENHRY, CDR2 SYGVKD. The CDR3 contains 14 residues.

Ten or more counts support this clone. This chain joins TRBV11-3 and TRBJ2-2, with 7 bases identical to TRBD1. This CDR3 region has 16 residues. The V gene's germline CDR1 is SGHNT and CDR2 YENEEA. Trimming removed 6 bases from V and 4 bases from J; junction bases left unmatched: 11. CDR3 bases: TGTGCCAGCAGTCCTTCCCGAGGGGGCGCCACCGGGGAGCTGTTTTTT. Translated: CASSPSRGGATGELFF.

Worth noting for this clone: Mismatch with germline at one junction end may stem from a read error. The genes are TRBV3-1 (or the pseudogene TRBV3-2) and TRBJ2-1; 8 nucleotides agree with TRBD2. The V gene's germline CDR1 is LGHDT and CDR2 YNNKEL (reference sequence). This CDR3 region has 13 residues. Here the CDR3 reads CASSPGLAYVQLF. The DNA for the CDR3 is TGTGCCAGCAGCCCCGGACTAGCTTACGTTCAGCTCTTC.

This clone showed up just once. This rearrangement joins TRBV28 to TRBJ1-2, with 7 bases matching TRBD1. The V gene's germline CDR1 is MDHEN and CDR2 SYDVKM. The length of the CDR3 is 13 residues. V lost 5 bases to trimming and J lost 6 bases; unmatched junction nucleotides: 6. This CDR3 is CASSMRGRDGYTF. In DNA, the CDR3 is TGTGCCAGCAGTATGAGGGGGCGGGATGGCTACACCTTC.

This chain connects TRBV29-1 to TRBJ2-2, with 10 positions matching TRBD1. V shed 7 bases, J shed 6 bases, and the junction held 8 bases outside the gene matches. The CDR3 is made up of 14 amino acids. CDR1 and CDR2 from the germline V gene are SQVTM and ANQGSEA. CDR3 loop: CSAYRDRGPGELFF. DNA of the CDR3: TGCAGCGCCTACCGGGACAGGGGTCCCGGGGAGCTGTTTTTT.

The chain has TRBV4-3 and TRBJ2-7; the D gene is possibly TRBD1 (6 bases). Germline loops: CDR1 LGHNA, CDR2 YSLEER. V was clipped by 0 bases and J by 2 bases, with 14 bases between them. The CDR3 loop spans 16 amino acids. The CDR3 region is CASSQDRTGLPYEQYF. The CDR3 DNA sequence: TGCGCCAGCAGCCAAGATCGAACAGGGCTTCCCTACGAGCAGTACTTC.

V and J are TRBV21-1 and TRBJ1-2; the D call of TRBD1 is as the table states it, not checked on the DNA. TRBV21-1 is described as a pseudogene. The CDR3 is made up of 15 amino acids. The chain's CDR3 is CASSKDARVAYGYTF. CDR3 in DNA: TGTGCCAGCAGCAAAGACGCCAGGGTAGCCTATGGCTACACCTTC.

This chain uses TRBV3-1 (or the pseudogene TRBV3-2) with TRBJ1-3; TRBD1 is a possible D gene (5 bases). This CDR3 comprises 14 residues. Trimming took off 4 bases at V and 0 bases at J, with 7 bases between the two ends. Germline CDR1 reads LGHDT; CDR2 reads YNNKEL (reference sequence). The CDR3, as DNA: TGTGCCAGCAGCCGACAGAACTCTGGAAACACCATATATTTT. Its protein is CASSRQNSGNTIYF.

Of note for this clone: At one end, the junction sequence differs from germline, possibly due to a read error. The chain is built from TRBV6-5 and TRBJ2-7; 9 nucleotides agree with TRBD1. The CDR3 spans 13 residues. Germline V gives CDR1 MNHEY, CDR2 SVGAGI. The CDR3 is CASSYGRGQGTLF. CDR3 sequence (DNA): TGTGCCAGCAGTTACGGTAGAGGACAGGGGACACTCTTC.

The rearrangement uses TRBV6-6 and TRBJ2-7; TRBD1 matches 9 bases. CDR3 length equals 18 residues. The J segment lost 4 bases and the V segment lost 5 bases, leaving 18 bases of the junction unmatched. The V gene's germline CDR1 is MNHNY and CDR2 SVGAGI (reference sequence). This chain's CDR3 is CASSLRTGAVLRGYEQYF. Written as DNA, the CDR3 is TGTGCCAGCAGTCTAAGGACAGGGGCGGTTTTGCGGGGTTACGAGCAGTACTTC.

Here the CDR3 reads CASSLESTRVLGVDTQYF. Here the CDR3 DNA reads TGCGCCAGCAGCTTGGAGTCGACTAGAGTTCTTGGGGTGGATACGCAGTATTTT. This rearrangement joins TRBV5-1 to TRBJ2-3; D may be TRBD2 (6 bases). V dropped 0 bases and J dropped 6 bases, with 23 bases sitting between them. This CDR3 is built from 18 residues. Germline V gives CDR1 SGHRS, CDR2 YFSETQ.

The chain recombines TRBV11-2 with TRBJ1-5; D is unclear. V lost 5 bases, J lost 1 base, and 21 bases lay in between. The germline V gene has CDR1 SGHAT and CDR2 FQNNGV. This CDR3 is 18 amino acids long. The CDR3 spells CASSPFPWRSRSNQPQHF. CDR3 sequence (DNA): TGTGCCAGCAGCCCATTTCCCTGGAGGTCACGCAGCAATCAGCCCCAGCATTTT.

The chain is built from TRBV28 and TRBJ2-7, with TRBD2 as a possible D gene (5 bases). The CDR3 consists of 14 residues. V was shortened by 6 bases and J by 4 bases, with 16 bases between the two germline ends. Germline CDR1 reads MDHEN; CDR2 reads SYDVKM. CDR3 region: CASSATSTGYEQYF. The DNA for the CDR3 is TGTGCCAGCAGCGCCACTTCGACGGGATACGAGCAGTACTTC.

This clone was seen just once. The chain joins TRBV11-2 to TRBJ2-5, with a possible D match to TRBD2 (6 bases). V dropped 5 bases and J dropped 5 bases, with 15 bases sitting between them. CDR3 length equals 14 residues. In germline, CDR1 is SGHAT, CDR2 FQNNGV. Here the CDR3 DNA reads TGTGCCAGCAGCCGAGGAGGGATTCGGGAGACCCAGTACTTC. Amino acids: CASSRGGIRETQYF.

This chain links TRBV21-1 with TRBJ2-2; TRBD2 is taken as the D call from the table, unchecked against the DNA. TRBV21-1 has pseudogene status. This CDR3 contains 16 residues. The CDR3 loop is CASSKGRRGETGELFF. CDR3 nucleotides: TGTGCCAGCAGCAAAGGGAGGAGGGGCGAGACCGGGGAGCTGTTTTTT.

In this sample, this clone turned up once. The chain uses TRBV10-1 and TRBJ2-7; 9 nucleotides align to TRBD1. Germline CDR1 is WNHNN and CDR2 is SYGVQD (reference sequence). This CDR3 is 16 amino acids long. With 6 bases clipped from V and 2 bases from J, the junction kept 11 bases outside the gene matches. CDR3 in amino acids: CASSTPLGQGPYEQYF. The CDR3 bases are TGCGCCAGCAGCACCCCCCTGGGACAGGGCCCCTACGAGCAGTACTTC.

The rearrangement links TRBV12-3 or TRBV12-4 to TRBJ1-2, with D possibly being TRBD1 (6 bases). The CDR3 has 13 residues. The V gene lost 7 bases and the J gene lost 7 bases, with 16 bases spanning the gap. The CDR3 region has the DNA TGTGCCAGCAACCAGGGGATGTTTTCTGGCTACACCTTC. As protein: CASNQGMFSGYTF.

The chain carries TRBV29-1 and TRBJ1-1; 8 nucleotides align to TRBD1. Looked up from germline, CDR1 is SQVTM and CDR2 is ANQGSEA. The CDR3 consists of 15 residues. The V segment lost 6 bases and the J segment 6 bases; nucleotides outside the gene matches: 15. CDR3 in DNA: TGCAGCGTCTCCGCCCGCCAGGGGGCTTACCCTGAAGCTTTCTTT. Protein: CSVSARQGAYPEAFF.